Sequencing of this T cell receptor (beta chain) was carried out in a study of response to subunit inactivated influenza vaccine. Concerning this clonotype itself: The antigen remains unidentified.

Overall study findings and caveats: Each seasonal influenza vaccination recruits few new T cells, the authors suggested.

In TCRdb, the RT-PCR reads were re-called with MiXCR into one record per CDR3 protein. This table has a few hundred thousand distinct CDR3 sequences, 14% appearing once. V lost 4 bases and J lost 2; bases outside the gene matches: 9. CDR3 length: 16 residues. CDR1 MGHRA and CDR2 YSYEKL come from the germline V gene. Sequenced here: PBMCs from blood, sampled about 11 days after vaccination. This TCR derives from a middle-aged man who received an inactivated influenza vaccine. The chain has TRBV4-1 and TRBJ2-3; TRBD2 aligns across 7 bases. CDR3 in DNA: TGCGCCAGCAGCCTCGGGGGGTCGGGACTCACAGATACGCAGTATTTT. Encoded protein: CASSLGGSGLTDTQYF.